This T cell receptor (beta chain) was captured in a study of response to subunit inactivated influenza vaccine. TCRdb reprocessed the RT-PCR reads via MiXCR and lists one record per CDR3 protein. Among hundreds of thousands of distinct CDR3 sequences listed, 22% were seen once. This clonotype was counted between two and nine times. This receptor was obtained from a man aged 45 to 75 who received an inactivated influenza vaccine. Sequencing used PBMCs from blood, obtained 21 months after vaccination.

CDR3 coding DNA: TGTGCCAGCAGCCAAGGGCAGGGTAGCACCGGGGAGCTGTTTTTT. It codes for CASSQGQGSTGELFF. The V call is TRBV3-1, the J call TRBJ2-2; maybe TRBD1 (5 bases). This CDR3 is 15 amino acids long. Germline lookup yields CDR1 LGHDT and CDR2 YNNKEL (reference sequence). Trimming stripped 1 base from V and 4 bases from J, with 10 bases between.